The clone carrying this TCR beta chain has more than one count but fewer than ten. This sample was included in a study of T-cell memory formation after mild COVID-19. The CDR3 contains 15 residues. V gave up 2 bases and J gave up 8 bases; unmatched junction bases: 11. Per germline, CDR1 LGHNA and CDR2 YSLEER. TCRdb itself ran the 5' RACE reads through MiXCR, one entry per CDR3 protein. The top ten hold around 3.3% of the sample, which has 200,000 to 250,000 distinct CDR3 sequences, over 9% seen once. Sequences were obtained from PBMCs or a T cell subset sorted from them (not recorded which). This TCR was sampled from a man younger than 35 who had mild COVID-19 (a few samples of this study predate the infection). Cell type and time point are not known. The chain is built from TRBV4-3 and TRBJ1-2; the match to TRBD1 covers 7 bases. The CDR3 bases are TGCGCCAGCAGCCAACAGACAGGGCTGGATTTGGGCTACACCTTC. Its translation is CASSQQTGLDLGYTF.